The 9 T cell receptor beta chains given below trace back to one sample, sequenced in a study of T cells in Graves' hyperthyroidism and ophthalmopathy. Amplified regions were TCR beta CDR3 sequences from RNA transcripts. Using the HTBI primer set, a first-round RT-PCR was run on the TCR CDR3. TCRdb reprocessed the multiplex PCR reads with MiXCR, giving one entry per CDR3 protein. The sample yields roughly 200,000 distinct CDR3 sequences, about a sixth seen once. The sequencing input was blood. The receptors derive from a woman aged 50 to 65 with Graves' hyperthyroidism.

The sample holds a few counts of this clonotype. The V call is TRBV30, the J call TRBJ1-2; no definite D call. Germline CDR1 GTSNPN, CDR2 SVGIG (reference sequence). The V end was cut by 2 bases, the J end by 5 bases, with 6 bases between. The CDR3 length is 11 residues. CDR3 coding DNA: TGTGCCTGGAGTCCGAAATATGGCTACACCTTC. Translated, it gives CAWSPKYGYTF.

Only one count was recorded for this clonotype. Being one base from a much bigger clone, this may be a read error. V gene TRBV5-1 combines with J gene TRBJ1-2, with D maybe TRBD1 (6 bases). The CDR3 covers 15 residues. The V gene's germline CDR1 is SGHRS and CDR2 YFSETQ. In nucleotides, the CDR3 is TGCGCCAGCACGCATGGGGACACCGCTAACTATGGCCACACCTTC. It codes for CASTHGDTANYGHTF.

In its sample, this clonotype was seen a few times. The DNA of the CDR3 is TGCAGCGTTGAAGAGGACAGTCAGACCGGGGAGCTGTTTTTT. Translation: CSVEEDSQTGELFF. The gene calls are TRBV29-1 and TRBJ2-2, with D perhaps matching TRBD1 (6 bases). Trimming removed 0 bases at V and 5 bases at J, with 10 bases between. The germline gives CDR1 SQVTM, CDR2 ANQGSEA. CDR3 length: 14 residues.

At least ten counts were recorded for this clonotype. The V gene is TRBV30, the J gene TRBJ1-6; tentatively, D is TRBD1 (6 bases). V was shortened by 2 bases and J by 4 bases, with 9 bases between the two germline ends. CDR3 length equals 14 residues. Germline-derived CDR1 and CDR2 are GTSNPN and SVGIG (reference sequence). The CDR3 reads CAWSRGQYNSPLHF. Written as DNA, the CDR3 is TGTGCCTGGAGTAGAGGACAGTATAATTCACCCCTCCACTTT.

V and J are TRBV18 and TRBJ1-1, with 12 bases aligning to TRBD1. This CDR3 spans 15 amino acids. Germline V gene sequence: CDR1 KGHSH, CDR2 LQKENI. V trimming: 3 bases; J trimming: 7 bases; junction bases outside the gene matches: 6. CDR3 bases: TGTGCCAGCTCACCGGGGACAGGGGGCGCAGGTGAAGCTTTCTTT. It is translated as CASSPGTGGAGEAFF.

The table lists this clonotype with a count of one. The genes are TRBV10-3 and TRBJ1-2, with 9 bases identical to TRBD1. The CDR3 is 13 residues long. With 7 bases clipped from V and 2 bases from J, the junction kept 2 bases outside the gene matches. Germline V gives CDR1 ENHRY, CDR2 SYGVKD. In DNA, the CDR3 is TGTGCCATCACTGGGACAGGGAACTATGGCTACACCTTC. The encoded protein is CAITGTGNYGYTF.

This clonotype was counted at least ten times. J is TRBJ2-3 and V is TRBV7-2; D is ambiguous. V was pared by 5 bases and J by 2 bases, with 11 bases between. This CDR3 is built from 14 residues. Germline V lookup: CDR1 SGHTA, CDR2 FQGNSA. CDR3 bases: TGTGCCAGCAGCCTGGGATGGTTCACAGATACGCAGTATTTT. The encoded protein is CASSLGWFTDTQYF. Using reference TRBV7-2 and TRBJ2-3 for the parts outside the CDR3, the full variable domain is GAGVSQSPSNKVTEKGKDVELRCDPISGHTALYWYRQSLGQGLEFLIYFQGNSAPDKSGLPSDRFSAERTGGSVSTLTIQRTQQEDSAVYLCASSLGWFTDTQYFGPGTRLTVL.

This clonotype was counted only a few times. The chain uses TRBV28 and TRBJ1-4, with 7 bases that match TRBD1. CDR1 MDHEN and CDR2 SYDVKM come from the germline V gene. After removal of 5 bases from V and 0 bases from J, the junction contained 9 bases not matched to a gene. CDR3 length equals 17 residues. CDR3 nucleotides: TGTGCCAGCAGTCCATGGGACAGACTTGCAACTAATGAAAAACTGTTTTTT. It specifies CASSPWDRLATNEKLFF. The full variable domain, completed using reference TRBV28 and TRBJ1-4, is DVKVTQSSRYLVKRTGEKVFLECVQDMDHENMFWYRQDPGLGLRLIYFSYDVKMKEKGDIPEGYSVSREKKERFSLILESASTNQTSMYLCASSPWDRLATNEKLFFGSGTQLSVL.

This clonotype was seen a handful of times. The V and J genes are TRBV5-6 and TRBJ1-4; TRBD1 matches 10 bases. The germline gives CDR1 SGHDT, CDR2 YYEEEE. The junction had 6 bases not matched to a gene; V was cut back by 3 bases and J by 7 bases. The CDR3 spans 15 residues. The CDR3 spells CASSSPGTGVEKLFF. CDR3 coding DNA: TGTGCCAGCAGCTCCCCCGGGACAGGGGTTGAAAAACTGTTTTTT.